This TCR beta chain was captured in a study of response to subunit inactivated influenza vaccine. The CDR3 extends over 14 amino acids. V lost 6 bases and J 3 bases, leaving 14 bases between the germline ends. Germline V lookup: CDR1 LNHNV, CDR2 YYDKDF (reference sequence). TCRdb called the RT-PCR reads again in MiXCR, with one record for every CDR3 protein. The table has roughly 710,000 distinct CDR3 sequences, 12% to 15% seen once. Study findings and constraints: Authors proposed each seasonal influenza vaccination draws in few new T cells.

About this clonotype: Its antigen is unknown.

The sample was PBMCs from blood, taken around 14 days before vaccination. This TCR came from a man between 45 and 60 years old who received an inactivated influenza vaccine. This sequence joins TRBV15 and TRBJ2-5, with D maybe TRBD2 (6 bases). CDR3: CATSYGSKKETQYF. Here the CDR3 DNA reads TGTGCCACCAGTTACGGGAGCAAAAAAGAGACCCAGTACTTC. The whole variable domain, remainder taken from reference TRBV15 and TRBJ2-5, is DAMVIQNPRYQVTQFGKPVTLSCSQTLNHNVMYWYQQKSSQAPKLLFHYYDKDFNNEADTPDNFQSRRPNTSFCFLDIRSPGLGDTAMYLCATSYGSKKETQYFGPGTRLLVL.